One sample yielded the 17 T cell receptor beta chains listed below, sequenced in a study of cytomegalovirus exposure and HLA in healthy donors. Assay used: immunoSEQ multiplex PCR; TCRdb lists only in-frame clones, some missing. This table holds around 150,000 clones, approximately 86% found once. Source material: PBMCs. Receptors were obtained from a woman aged 18-29 years in good health and CMV-seronegative.

This clone has a handful of counts. The chain uses TRBV27 and TRBJ1-2, with TRBD1 identical over 10 bases. CDR1 is MNHEY, CDR2 SMNVEV, per germline (reference sequence). V trimming: 6 bases; J trimming: 6 bases; junction bases outside the gene matches: 7. This CDR3 comprises 14 residues. This chain's CDR3 is CASRPIGTGDGYTF. The CDR3 DNA is TGTGCCAGCAGACCCATAGGGACAGGGGATGGCTACACCTTC.

This chain uses TRBV11-2 with TRBJ2-7; tentative D call: TRBD1 (8 bases). CDR1 is SGHAT and CDR2 is FQNNGV in the germline V gene. The CDR3 has 14 residues. V dropped 4 bases and J dropped 11 bases, with 21 bases sitting between them. CDR3: CASSSPLGQGGKYF. CDR3 sequence (DNA): TGTGCCAGCAGCTCCCCTCTCGGACAGGGAGGGAAGTACTTC.

The chain carries TRBV7-3 and TRBJ1-3, with 7 bases that match TRBD1. The ends lost 2 bases at V and 0 bases at J; junction bases unmatched: 4. The germline gives CDR1 SGHTA, CDR2 FQGTGA. The CDR3 is 16 residues long. CDR3 sequence reads: CASSLGTALSGNTIYF. The CDR3 nucleotides are TGTGCCAGCAGCTTAGGGACAGCGCTCTCTGGAAACACCATATATTTT.

Regarding this clone: An end of the junction differs from the germline gene, which may be a read error. The chain combines TRBV6-5 with TRBJ1-1, with 7 nucleotides matching TRBD1. The CDR3 contains 15 residues. Looked up from germline, CDR1 is MNHEY and CDR2 is SVGAGI. DNA of the CDR3: TGTGCCAGCAGCCCTTTCGACAGGGTGAAAACTGAAGCTTTCTTT. Amino acids: CASSPFDRVKTEAFF.

The rearrangement joins TRBV4-3 to TRBJ2-5, with 10 bases matching TRBD1. Per the germline V gene, CDR1 is LGHNA and CDR2 is YSLEER. This CDR3 is 17 amino acids long. The trim removed 3 bases at V and 5 bases at J, leaving 12 bases unmatched. The CDR3 DNA is TGCGCCAGCAGCCAGCGCGGAGACAGGGGGCTGAGGGAGACCCAGTACTTC. This translates into CASSQRGDRGLRETQYF.

This clone was recorded once. This sequence joins TRBV9 and TRBJ2-5; D is undetermined. The germline CDR1 and CDR2 sequences are SGDLS and YYNGEE. This CDR3 is built from 15 residues. Trimming removed 4 bases at V and 0 bases at J, with 13 bases between. CDR3 in amino acids: CASSPRAVYQETQYF. CDR3 DNA: TGTGCCAGCAGCCCACGTGCAGTCTACCAAGAGACCCAGTACTTC.

This clone was picked up a small number of times. The V and J genes are TRBV6-1 and TRBJ1-1; no firm D call. Per the germline V gene, CDR1 is MNHNS and CDR2 is SASEGT. The CDR3 contains 14 residues. With 1 base removed from V and 4 bases from J, the gap between germline ends came to 10 bases. CDR3 sequence reads: CASSEDPEATEAFF. CDR3 DNA sequence: TGTGCCAGCAGTGAAGACCCGGAGGCCACTGAAGCTTTCTTT.

The chain has TRBV30 and TRBJ1-1, with 10 bases lining up with TRBD1. Germline V lookup: CDR1 GTSNPN, CDR2 SVGIG (reference sequence). The CDR3 covers 13 residues. Trimming took 3 bases from V and 4 from J; bases not matched to a gene: 2. The CDR3 DNA reads TGTGCCTGGAGGGGACAGGGGAGCACTGAAGCTTTCTTT. Its protein is CAWRGQGSTEAFF.

The DNA for the CDR3 is TGTGCCAGCAGCCCGGGACTGGCGGGCTCTGGGGCCAACGTCCTGACTTTC. Protein product: CASSPGLAGSGANVLTF. V is TRBV5-5 and J is TRBJ2-6; the D gene is possibly TRBD2 (6 bases). V lost 4 bases, J lost 0 bases, and 14 bases lay in between. CDR1 SGHKS and CDR2 YYEKEE come from the germline V gene (reference sequence). The CDR3 extends over 17 amino acids.

The chain joins TRBV6-1 to TRBJ2-5, with 9 positions matching TRBD1. The CDR3 length is 20 residues. V shed 1 base and J 6 bases; nucleotides not matched to a gene: 21. CDR1 and CDR2 (germline): MNHNS, SASEGT. CDR3 protein: CASSEGRDYFTGGLEKTQYF. The DNA of the CDR3 is TGTGCCAGCAGTGAAGGTAGAGACTATTTTACAGGGGGCTTGGAAAAGACCCAGTACTTC.

The V and J genes are TRBV6-1 and TRBJ1-1; 10 nucleotides agree with TRBD1. The CDR3 spans 14 residues. CDR1 and CDR2 from the germline V gene are MNHNS and SASEGT. The junction had 9 bases not matched to a gene; V was cut back by 6 bases and J by 8 bases. CDR3 sequence reads: CASRARGTGEEAFF. As DNA, the CDR3 is TGTGCCAGCAGGGCCCGCGGGACAGGGGAAGAAGCTTTCTTT.

The J gene is TRBJ1-2, the V gene TRBV10-2; 10 bases agree with TRBD1. From germline, CDR1 is WSHSY and CDR2 SAAADI. The CDR3 loop spans 15 amino acids. V lost 6 bases, J lost 5 bases, and 9 bases stayed unmatched. The CDR3 loop reads CASSAGGQGNYGYTF. In nucleotides, the CDR3 is TGCGCCAGCAGCGCCGGGGGACAGGGGAATTATGGCTACACCTTC.

The genes are TRBV5-1 and TRBJ1-5, with D perhaps TRBD1 (5 bases). The germline CDR1 and CDR2 sequences are SGHRS and YFSETQ. V was cut by 4 bases and J by 4 bases, with 12 bases left in between. The CDR3 contains 14 residues. CDR3 residues: CASSPQGSNQPQHF. Here the CDR3 DNA reads TGCGCCAGCAGCCCCCAGGGTTCTAATCAGCCCCAGCATTTT. The full variable domain, completed using reference TRBV5-1 and TRBJ1-5, is KAGVTQTPRYLIKTRGQQVTLSCSPISGHRSVSWYQQTPGQGLQFLFEYFSETQRNKGNFPGRFSGRQFSNSRSEMNVSTLELGDSALYLCASSPQGSNQPQHFGDGTRLSIL.

This clone has only a few counts. This sequence joins TRBV19 and TRBJ1-5; D may be TRBD1 (6 bases). The CDR3 length is 13 residues. V was clipped by 4 bases and J by 2 bases, with 6 bases between them. Germline loops: CDR1 LNHDA, CDR2 SQIVND (reference sequence). The CDR3 protein is CASSTGGNQPQHF. CDR3 nucleotide sequence: TGTGCCAGTAGTACAGGGGGCAATCAGCCCCAGCATTTT.

This clone has more than one count but fewer than ten. CDR3 loop: CASSVDSPPRYGYTF. Here the CDR3 DNA reads TGTGCCAGCAGTGTCGACAGCCCCCCTCGCTATGGCTACACCTTC. The chain couples TRBV28 to TRBJ1-2; TRBD1 might be the D (5 bases). Trimming left V 5 bases short and J 4 bases short, with 17 bases between. The CDR3 contains 15 residues. Germline V gene sequence: CDR1 MDHEN, CDR2 SYDVKM.

This chain links TRBV5-1 with TRBJ2-7, with 8 bases identical to TRBD2. The CDR3 totals 14 residues. J lost 3 bases, V lost 3 bases, and 5 bases had no gene match. The germline V gene encodes CDR1 SGHRS and CDR2 YFSETQ. DNA of the CDR3: TGCGCCAGCAGCTCATATAGCGGGAACTACGAGCAGTACTTC. Protein product: CASSSYSGNYEQYF.

This clone appeared once. This sequence joins TRBV27 and TRBJ2-1; TRBD2 agrees at 8 bases. The germline gives CDR1 MNHEY, CDR2 SMNVEV (reference sequence). CDR3 length equals 16 residues. Trimming removed 7 bases from V and 4 bases from J; junction bases left unmatched: 12. The CDR3 spells CASIRTPASGYNEQFF. CDR3 DNA: TGTGCCAGCATCCGAACCCCGGCTAGCGGGTACAATGAGCAGTTCTTC.